This T cell receptor (beta chain) is drawn from a study of T-cell memory formation after mild COVID-19. General study results and limits: Within pre-infection memory, some responding clones were found, suggesting cross-reactive memory joined. The study found balanced CD4/CD8 in clones contracting day 15 to 85 and a CD4+ lean in later expanders.

Germline CDR1 and CDR2: MGHRA and YSYEKL. The V end lost 3 bases, the J end lost 4 bases, and 12 bases lay between the germline ends. CDR3 length equals 14 residues. TCRdb reprocessed the 5' RACE reads via MiXCR and lists one record per CDR3 protein. Among 58,000 or so distinct CDR3 sequences listed, about a quarter were seen once. Of note for this clonotype: As yet, its antigen is unknown.

The TCR comes from a man aged 18 to 30 who had mild COVID-19 (a few samples of this study predate the infection). Cell type and time point are not known. This chain joins TRBV4-1 and TRBJ1-2, with D unresolved. The specimen sequenced was PBMCs or a T cell subset sorted from them (not recorded which). The chain's CDR3 is CASSHIDTIYGYTF. In nucleotides, the CDR3 is TGCGCCAGCAGCCACATAGACACGATCTATGGCTACACCTTC.